This T cell receptor beta chain came from a study of regulatory T cells in long-lasting Graves disease. Described time point: persistent/refractory GD, antithyroid drugs over 5 years with positive TRAb. From PBMCs, RNA was extracted and then used to make the TCR library. This CDR3 spans 15 amino acids. CDR1 and CDR2 (germline): MNHNS, SASEGT. The junction had 7 bases not matched to a gene; V was cut back by 6 bases and J by 3 bases. Relying on iRepertoire HTBI primers and Arm-PCR of CDR3 regions, the team built TCR beta libraries. TCRdb re-called the multiplex PCR reads with MiXCR, one entry per CDR3 protein. Among some 300,000 distinct CDR3 sequences listed, 22% were seen once.

Specimen: peripheral blood mononuclear cells (PBMCs), collected when the disease was refractory, from a patient treated with antithyroid drugs. The TCR originated in a female donor with Graves disease. The chain couples TRBV6-1 to TRBJ2-2; 7 bases fit TRBD2. For the CDR3, the DNA is TGTGCCAGCAGAAGAGCGGGATCGTACACCGGGGAGCTGTTTTTT. As protein: CASRRAGSYTGELFF.